The 14 T cell receptor beta chains below all came from one sample that was sequenced in a study of neurological immune-mediated disorders. TCRdb independently ran MiXCR on the 5' RACE reads; one entry per CDR3 protein. The data contain 50,000 to 60,000 distinct CDR3 sequences, over 3.5% of them singletons. The specimen was CD4+ T cells from blood. These TCRs come from a woman aged 35 to 49 with multiple sclerosis.

The sample holds many counts of this clonotype. The CDR3 region has the DNA TGTGCCAGCGGAGCCCTAGCGCTTTCCTACAATGAGCAGTTCTTC. Protein product: CASGALALSYNEQFF. This chain uses TRBV6-1 with TRBJ2-1, with D maybe TRBD2 (6 bases). From germline, CDR1 is MNHNS and CDR2 SASEGT. The ends were cut back, 8 bases at V and 1 base at J, with 15 bases in the middle. This CDR3 is built from 15 residues.

Of note for this clonotype: A much larger clonotype is one base distant, so this may be a read error. The V call is TRBV7-6, the J call TRBJ1-6; unclear D gene. Germline CDR1 is SGHVS and CDR2 is FNYEAQ. The CDR3 extends over 15 amino acids. CDR3 coding DNA: TGTGCCAGCAGCTTAGAGAGCTCCCATAATTCACCCCTCCACTTT. Its protein is CASSLESSHNSPLHF.

This clonotype was detected ten times or more. This rearrangement joins TRBV7-2 to TRBJ2-7; perhaps TRBD1 as D (6 bases). The ends were cut back, 2 bases at V and 0 bases at J, with 11 bases in the middle. The CDR3 loop spans 15 amino acids. CDR1 is SGHTA, CDR2 FQGNSA, per germline. The CDR3 nucleotides read TGTGCCAGCAGCTTACTTACAGGGCCCTCCTACGAGCAGTACTTC. This codes for CASSLLTGPSYEQYF.

This clonotype appeared many times. The chain has TRBV9 and TRBJ1-5, with 9 positions matching TRBD1. Trimming removed 4 bases from V and 6 bases from J; junction bases left unmatched: 5. The germline V gene has CDR1 SGDLS and CDR2 YYNGEE. This CDR3 spans 14 amino acids. The CDR3 loop reads CASSPGDRAQPQHF. In DNA, the CDR3 is TGTGCCAGCAGCCCTGGGGACAGGGCTCAGCCCCAGCATTTT.

This clonotype was found many times. The chain couples TRBV20-1 to TRBJ2-1; D may be TRBD2 (6 bases). Germline loops: CDR1 DFQATT, CDR2 SNEGSKA (reference sequence). This CDR3 contains 15 residues. Trimming took 3 bases from V and 4 from J, leaving 16 bases between them. This chain's CDR3 is CSASLTGVFYNEQFF. Written as DNA, the CDR3 is TGCAGTGCTAGTTTAACGGGGGTATTTTACAATGAGCAGTTCTTC.

This clonotype was counted ten times or more. The chain uses TRBV6-6 and TRBJ1-1; 7 bases align to TRBD1. This CDR3 comprises 13 residues. Germline V gene sequence: CDR1 MNHNY, CDR2 SVGAGI (reference sequence). The V gene end was trimmed by 6 bases and the J gene end by 4 bases; junction bases not matched to a gene: 5. The CDR3 region has the DNA TGTGCCAGCAGGCAACAGGGGACCACTGAAGCTTTCTTT. Its protein product is CASRQQGTTEAFF.

This clonotype was found many times. The rearrangement links TRBV5-4 to TRBJ2-3; 7 positions agree with TRBD1. CDR1 SGHNT and CDR2 YYREEE come from the germline V gene (reference sequence). The CDR3 length is 14 residues. V dropped 4 bases and J dropped 12; count of bases not matched to a gene: 14. This CDR3 reads CASSDELQGSAQYF. In DNA, the CDR3 is TGTGCCAGCAGCGATGAGCTACAGGGGTCAGCCCAGTATTTT. Full variable domain (rest looked up from reference TRBV5-4 and TRBJ2-3): ETGVTQSPTHLIKTRGQQVTLRCSSQSGHNTVSWYQQALGQGPQFIFQYYREEENGRGNFPPRFSGLQFPNYSSELNVNALELDDSALYLCASSDELQGSAQYFGPGTRLTVL.

This clonotype showed up many times. The chain recombines TRBV11-2 with TRBJ1-2; D uncertain. This CDR3 has 12 amino acids. Germline CDR1 SGHAT, CDR2 FQNNGV. Between the trimmed V and J ends, which lost 1 base and 4 bases, there was a span of 4 bases. The CDR3 region has the DNA TGTGCCAGCAGCTTAGGACCCTATGGCTACACCTTC. This encodes CASSLGPYGYTF.

This clonotype appeared many times. The V gene is TRBV11-1, the J gene TRBJ2-2, with 9 bases identical to TRBD1. The CDR3 is 15 amino acids. Trimming cost V 3 bases and J 5 bases; bases outside gene matches: 4. Germline V gene data show CDR1 as SGHAT and CDR2 as FQDESV (reference sequence). Written as DNA, the CDR3 is TGTGCCAGCAGCTTTCGACAGGGGGGGACCGGGGAGCTGTTTTTT. Its translation is CASSFRQGGTGELFF.

This clonotype was seen repeatedly, ten times or more. CDR3 loop: CASSLGVVNSPLHF. CDR3 DNA: TGCGCCAGCAGCTTGGGGGTTGTTAATTCACCCCTCCACTTT. The chain uses TRBV5-1 and TRBJ1-6; D is ambiguous. Trimming shortened V by 0 bases and J by 6 bases, and 7 bases separated the two germline ends. Germline V lookup: CDR1 SGHRS, CDR2 YFSETQ. The CDR3 length is 14 residues.

This clonotype has at least ten counts. The J gene is TRBJ2-3, the V gene TRBV9; the D is unclear. V lost 0 bases and J 0 bases, leaving 5 bases between the germline ends. Germline V gene data show CDR1 as SGDLS and CDR2 as YYNGEE. This CDR3 has 14 amino acids. CDR3 DNA: TGTGCCAGCAGCGTAGAGTTCAGCACAGATACGCAGTATTTT. It encodes CASSVEFSTDTQYF.

In its sample, this clonotype was seen many times. The chain uses TRBV10-2 and TRBJ1-2, with 8 bases aligning to TRBD1. The CDR3 has 14 amino acids. The J segment lost 9 bases and the V segment lost 6 bases, leaving 12 bases of the junction unmatched. Germline V CDR1 and CDR2: WSHSY, SAAADI. The CDR3 DNA reads as TGCGCCAGCAGCGTAATGACAGGGGTCTTCAGCTACACCTTC. The encoded protein is CASSVMTGVFSYTF.

This clonotype has a count of ten or more. The rearrangement links TRBV20-1 to TRBJ2-5; TRBD2 aligns across 11 bases. Germline V gives CDR1 DFQATT, CDR2 SNEGSKA (reference sequence). V trimming: 6 bases; J trimming: 6 bases; junction bases outside the gene matches: 9. The CDR3 extends over 14 amino acids. The CDR3: CSASSSGGLKTQYF. The CDR3 coding sequence is TGCAGTGCCAGCTCTAGCGGGGGGTTGAAGACCCAGTACTTC.

There are many counts of this clonotype. The chain links TRBV3-1 to TRBJ2-7; D unresolved. Per germline, CDR1 LGHDT and CDR2 YNNKEL (reference sequence). The CDR3 spans 14 residues. Trimming pared 2 bases from V and 2 bases from J, leaving 10 bases between. The CDR3 loop reads CASSQFGRTYEQYF. CDR3 DNA sequence: TGTGCCAGCAGCCAATTCGGTCGTACCTACGAGCAGTACTTC.